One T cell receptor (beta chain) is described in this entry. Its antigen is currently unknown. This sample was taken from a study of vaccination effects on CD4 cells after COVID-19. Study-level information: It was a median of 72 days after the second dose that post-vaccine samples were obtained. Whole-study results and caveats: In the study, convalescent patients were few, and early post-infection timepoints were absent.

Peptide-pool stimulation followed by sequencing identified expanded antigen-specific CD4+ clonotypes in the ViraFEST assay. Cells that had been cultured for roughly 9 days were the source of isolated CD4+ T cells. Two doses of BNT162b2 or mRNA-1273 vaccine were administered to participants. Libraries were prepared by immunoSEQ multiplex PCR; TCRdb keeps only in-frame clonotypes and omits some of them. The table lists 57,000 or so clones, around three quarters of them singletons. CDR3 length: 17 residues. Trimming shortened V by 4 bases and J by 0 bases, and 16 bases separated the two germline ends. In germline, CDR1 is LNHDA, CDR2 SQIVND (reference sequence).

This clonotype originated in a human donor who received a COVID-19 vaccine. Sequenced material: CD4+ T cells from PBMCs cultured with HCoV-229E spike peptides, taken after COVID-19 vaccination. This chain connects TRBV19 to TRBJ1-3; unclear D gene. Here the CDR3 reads CASSTRMHALSGNTIYF. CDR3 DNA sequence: TGTGCCAGTAGTACCAGGATGCACGCTCTCTCTGGAAACACCATATATTTT.